Each of the 2 T cell receptor beta chains below was sequenced from the same sample in a study of T cell repertoires in cytomegalovirus infection (dated by TCRdb to between 2018 and 2021). Their cognate antigens are unknown. The sample was run on an Illumina HiSeq 1500. The raw public data were reprocessed by TCRdb itself: fastp quality trimming at Q25, MiXCR clonotype calling, in-frame beta chains only. Rows with one shared CDR3 protein collapse into an entry with the most common genes and DNA. This sample lists around 500,000 distinct CDR3 sequences; under 55% were detected once. The ten largest clonotypes hold around 44% of the sample. The meaning of the sample's treatment or condition label: in vitro stimulation with specific CMV peptide epitopes to enrich CMV-specific T cells. The specimen comprised cultured PBMCs, sampled from culture after CMV antigen stimulation. These receptor sequences come from a human donor in good health (CMV status not recorded). Some clones in this sample may be carry-over from other donors' samples.

CDR3 amino acids: CASSLVSSGSYEQYF. The CDR3 DNA is TGTGCCAGCAGCTTAGTTAGTAGCGGATCCTACGAGCAGTACTTC. V is TRBV7-2 and J is TRBJ2-7; TRBD2 is a possible D gene (6 bases). CDR1 SGHTA and CDR2 FQGNSA come from the germline V gene. V lost 1 base, J lost 1 base, and 11 bases lay in between. The CDR3 length is 15 residues.

V is TRBV14 and J is TRBJ2-5; D is undetermined. This CDR3 has 19 amino acids. Deletions cut 3 bases from V and 4 bases from J, with 27 bases between. Germline V lookup: CDR1 SGHDN, CDR2 FVKESK. CDR3 sequence: CASSHPPSSARSARETQYF. The CDR3 bases are TGTGCCAGCAGCCACCCCCCTTCCTCCGCCAGATCAGCCCGAGAGACCCAGTACTTC.